This T cell receptor beta chain appears in the sequencing data of a study of blood T cell repertoires in COVID-19 (dated by TCRdb to about 2020). Context from the whole study: Samples covering the acute and convalescent phases of COVID-19 were provided by collaborators in the United States, Italy and Spain. The sample metadata nearly always contained a de-identified subject ID, COVID-19 status, age in years and sex. The samples were drawn from two sources: the first 160 participants of the ongoing ImmuneRACE study, and fewer than 1,500 subjects contributed by 6 global collaborators. The repertoires were released in a freely available public database intended as a resource for research on the immune response to SARS-CoV-2. Where available, HLA class I and class II types were obtained from metadata supplied by the sample provider rather than from assay-based typing. Subjects who had been exposed to COVID-19, were actively infected with it, or had recovered from it provided the deeply sampled blood TCRbeta repertoires that made up the dataset. The prospective study material was composed of cDNA or gDNA derived from T cells, B-cell-depleted T cells, or PBMCs. Study-level results and caveats: The quantity of clinical and demographic metadata differed by source and by participant and was supplied without curation.

Of note for this clone: No cognate antigen has been identified for it. Base qualities were left out, and no much larger clone turns up one base away.

Collaborating institutions collected whole blood in K2EDTA tubes following their own protocols. For TCRbeta analysis, collaborators shipped samples in one of three forms: frozen whole blood, isolated PBMCs, or DNA extracted from either of those sample types. According to the germline V gene, CDR1 reads MNHEY and CDR2 reads SVGAGI. There are 13 amino acids in the CDR3, from cysteine to phenylalanine inclusive. The sequence is cut down to CDR3 DNA, 39 bases in frame from base 1. Unmatched junction bases come to 4, with V trimmed by 2 bases and J by 8 bases. The immunoSEQ Assay, a bias-controlled multiplex PCR, was used to amplify TCRbeta CDR3 regions from genomic DNA. As for the authors' bioinformatics: Nucleated cell counts per sample were estimated from amplification of reference gene primers within the assay. Sequence reads were collapsed and filtered to measure the absolute abundance of every unique TCRbeta CDR3 rearrangement. For each sample, productive Simpson clonality was calculated as the square root of Simpson's diversity index over productive rearrangements. The clones in this table, taken by TCRdb from immuneACCESS, are in-frame only. Not every clone is retained; where verified, under half of the shortfall comes from an unresolved V gene, and the cause of the rest is unknown. The V and J calls and the clone size are those of that table, but D and trimming were determined from the DNA. The sample table records about 120,000 clones; 78% of these occur just once. Roughly 2.1% of the sample rests with the top ten.

The chain is encoded by TRBV6-5 joined to TRBJ2-7; 9 middle bases align to TRBD1. Specimen: peripheral blood. The clonotype comes from a man between 65 and 80 years old with acute or convalescent COVID-19. The sequence in DNA is TGTGCCAGCAGTTACCCCGGGACAGGGAAGCAGTACTTC. Translated, this is CASSYPGTGKQYF.